Presented here are 11 T cell receptor beta chains from one specimen sequenced in a study of CD8+CD57+ T cells in acquired aplastic anemia. CD8+CD57+ cell expansion had been shown by flow cytometry in patients chosen for sequencing. Both TCR beta VDJ combination and CDR3 sequence profiling were carried out. Genomic DNA was the template for this profiling. TCRdb itself ran the reads through MiXCR, one entry per CDR3 protein. Found here are approximately 220,000 distinct CDR3 sequences, roughly 50% of them singletons; the top ten hold 20%. The sequenced sample consisted of sorted CD4+, CD8+, or CD8+CD57+ T cells (not recorded which) from PBMCs. The source of these receptors is a human donor with aplastic anemia.

This clonotype was counted many times. The chain uses TRBV5-5 and TRBJ2-7; possibly TRBD2 for D (6 bases). The CDR3 runs 14 residues. Trimming left V 6 bases short and J 5 bases short, with 18 bases between. Germline V gene data show CDR1 as SGHKS and CDR2 as YYEKEE (reference sequence). The CDR3 region has the DNA TGTGCCAGCACCAATATGCGGGGATTCCACGAGCAGTACTTC. Translated, it gives CASTNMRGFHEQYF.

V and J are TRBV7-9 and TRBJ2-3; 9 bases fit TRBD1. This CDR3 region has 13 residues. With 6 bases clipped from V and 6 bases from J, the junction kept 4 bases outside the gene matches. Per the germline V gene, CDR1 is SEHNR and CDR2 is FQNEAQ (reference sequence). CDR3 sequence reads: CASSYGQGDTQYF. The CDR3 DNA reads as TGTGCCAGCAGTTATGGACAGGGGGATACGCAGTATTTT.

V gene TRBV19 combines with J gene TRBJ1-5, with TRBD1 matching 8 bases. Germline CDR1 and CDR2: LNHDA and SQIVND (reference sequence). CDR3 size: 17 residues. The V segment lost 9 bases and the J segment 1 base; nucleotides outside the gene matches: 14. CDR3 region: CASSPGGPFASNQPQHF. CDR3 DNA: TGTGCCAGCTCACCAGGGGGCCCTTTTGCGAGCAATCAGCCCCAGCATTTT.

This clonotype was counted only a few times. The chain combines TRBV18 with TRBJ1-4; D unresolved. This CDR3 spans 15 amino acids. Trimming took off 6 bases at V and 8 bases at J, with 19 bases between the two ends. Germline CDR1 and CDR2: KGHSH and LQKENI. The CDR3 region is CASSVGPNKGEKLFF. CDR3 nucleotide sequence: TGTGCCAGCTCGGTCGGACCCAATAAAGGGGAAAAACTGTTTTTT.

This clonotype came up many times. J is TRBJ2-7 and V is TRBV12-3 or TRBV12-4; TRBD1 aligns across 9 bases. The CDR3 is 14 amino acids. Unmatched junction bases numbered 12, after V lost 3 bases and J lost 12 bases. The CDR3 coding sequence is TGTGCCAGCAGTTTGTGGGACAGGGCCGGCCAGATGTACTTC. This codes for CASSLWDRAGQMYF.

V is TRBV20-1 and J is TRBJ2-5; 12 nucleotides align to TRBD2. This CDR3 is built from 15 residues. Germline lookup yields CDR1 DFQATT and CDR2 SNEGSKA (reference sequence). Trimming at V came to 6 bases and at J to 3 bases, leaving 8 bases not matched to a gene. The CDR3 reads CSARTSGGSKETQYF. The CDR3, as DNA: TGCAGTGCCCGAACTAGCGGGGGGAGTAAAGAGACCCAGTACTTC.

The rearrangement joins TRBV5-1 to TRBJ2-5; the D gene is possibly TRBD2 (6 bases). V shed 4 bases and J shed 2 bases, with 12 bases lying between them. This CDR3 region has 14 residues. The germline V gene has CDR1 SGHRS and CDR2 YFSETQ. CDR3 DNA sequence: TGCGCCAGCAGCGTAGGAGGGTCACAAGAGACCCAGTACTTC. It encodes CASSVGGSQETQYF.

Ten or more counts support this clonotype. The DNA for the CDR3 is TGTGCCATCAGTGAACGAGGGGAAAATGGCTACACCTTC. As protein: CAISERGENGYTF. The chain joins TRBV10-3 to TRBJ1-2, with D maybe TRBD1 (5 bases). Trimming removed 3 bases at V and 6 bases at J, with 11 bases between. The CDR3 loop spans 13 amino acids. Germline lookup yields CDR1 ENHRY and CDR2 SYGVKD.

The V and J genes are TRBV29-1 and TRBJ1-4; a weak D match, TRBD1 (5 bases). Germline V gene sequence: CDR1 SQVTM, CDR2 ANQGSEA. V was shortened by 6 bases and J by 5 bases, with 22 bases between the two germline ends. This CDR3 spans 16 amino acids. CDR3 amino acids: CSVGGWRGAGNEKLFF. The CDR3 DNA sequence: TGCAGCGTCGGGGGGTGGCGTGGGGCCGGCAATGAAAAACTGTTTTTT.

This clonotype has a handful of counts. One base away lies a much larger clone, so this may be a sequencing read error. CDR3 nucleotides: TGTGCCAGCAGGTCCGGGAAGGGCCTCCACTATGGCTACACCTTC. Its translation: CASRSGKGLHYGYTF. The V call is TRBV2, the J call TRBJ1-2; D unclear. The CDR3 covers 15 residues. Germline CDR1 is SNHLY and CDR2 is FYNNEI. The ends were cut back, 6 bases at V and 3 bases at J, with 17 bases in the middle.

As concerns this clonotype: One end of the junction varies from germline; a read error may be responsible. V gene TRBV10-3 combines with J gene TRBJ1-5; D gene unclear. CDR3 length: 15 residues. From germline, CDR1 is ENHRY and CDR2 SYGVKD. CDR3 protein: CASSGTLGGNQPQHF. The CDR3 DNA reads as TGTGCCAGCAGTGGCACCTTGGGAGGGAATCAGCCCCAGCATTTT.